The clone carrying this TCR beta chain occurred a few times. Its specificity is not known. This sample was taken from a study of identical twins. Study outcomes and limitations: Fewer insertions characterized abundant cord blood beta clonotypes, whereas memory repertoires showed none. Its conclusions, products of cross-sectional statistical analysis, did not come from following the same donors.

The cDNA had a unique molecular identifier and a template-switch universal primer site. TCRdb used MiXCR to reprocess the 5' RACE reads, holding one entry per CDR3 protein. The sample comprises 450,000 to 650,000 distinct CDR3 sequences, about 16% of which are singletons, and about 0.4% rests with the top ten. V gave up 1 base and J gave up 2 bases, with 9 bases separating them. The CDR3 extends over 14 amino acids. Germline values: CDR1 MNHEY, CDR2 SMNVEV (reference sequence). This sample also appeared in a second study, on yellow fever vaccine responses in identical twins.

The sequence was collected from a woman between 18 and 30 years old in good health. Sequencing was done on a sample of CD4+ T cells sorted from blood. The chain carries TRBV27 and TRBJ2-7, with no clear D. In nucleotides, the CDR3 is TGTGCCAGCAGTTTATATGTCGGAGCCTACGAGCAGTACTTC. It codes for CASSLYVGAYEQYF.